This T cell receptor beta chain was documented in a study of cytomegalovirus exposure and HLA in healthy donors. General study points: Most subjects' HLA-A and HLA-B alleles were reportedly predicted from TCR beta sequences.

Trimming stripped 2 bases from V and 7 bases from J, with 10 bases between. The CDR3 is 13 amino acids. Germline CDR1 is SGHRS and CDR2 is YFSETQ. The table lists this clone with a few counts. The antigen is not known. This PCR relied on a set of 60 Vbeta primers and 13 Jbeta primers. Sequencing used immunoSEQ multiplex PCR; TCRdb keeps in-frame clones, though not all of them. Of approximately 150,000 clones listed, over 65% are singletons. This chain links TRBV5-1 with TRBJ1-5; tentatively, D is TRBD1 (6 bases). The sample consisted of PBMCs. This receptor was identified in a female donor in good health and CMV-seronegative. The CDR3 nucleotides read TGCGCCAGCAGCTTCTCGGGGGGCCAGCCCCAGCATTTT. Encoded protein: CASSFSGGQPQHF.